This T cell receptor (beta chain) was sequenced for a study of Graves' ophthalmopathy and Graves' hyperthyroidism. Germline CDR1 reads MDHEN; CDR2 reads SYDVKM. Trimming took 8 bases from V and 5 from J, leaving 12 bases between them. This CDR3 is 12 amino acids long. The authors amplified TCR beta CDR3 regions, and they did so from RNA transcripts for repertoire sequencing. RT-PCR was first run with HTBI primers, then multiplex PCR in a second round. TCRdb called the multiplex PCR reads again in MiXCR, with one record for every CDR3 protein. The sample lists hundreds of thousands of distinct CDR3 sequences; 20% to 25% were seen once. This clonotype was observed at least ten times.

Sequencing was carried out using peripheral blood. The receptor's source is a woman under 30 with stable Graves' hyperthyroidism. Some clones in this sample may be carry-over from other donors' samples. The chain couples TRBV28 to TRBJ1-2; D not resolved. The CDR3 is CASAAGAYGYTF. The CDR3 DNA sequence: TGTGCCAGCGCCGCGGGAGCTTATGGCTACACCTTC.